These 2 T cell receptor beta chains came from one sample sequenced in a study of cytomegalovirus exposure and HLA in healthy donors. The PCR employed 60 Vbeta primers together with 13 Jbeta primers. Repertoires were generated with immunoSEQ multiplex PCR, while TCRdb's copy carries only in-frame clones and drops some. The sample carries roughly 110,000 clones, around three quarters recorded once. The sequenced material came from PBMCs. The receptors were sampled from a female donor in good health and CMV-seronegative.

CDR3 in DNA: TGTGCCAGCAGCCTAACAGGGCAAGGCTATGGCTACACCTTC. Amino acid sequence: CASSLTGQGYGYTF. The V call is TRBV14, the J call TRBJ1-2; D possibly corresponds to TRBD1 (6 bases). V lost 4 bases and J 4 bases, leaving 13 bases between the germline ends. Germline CDR1 and CDR2: SGHDN and FVKESK. CDR3 length equals 14 residues.

The chain links TRBV19 to TRBJ1-5, with D tentatively TRBD1 (5 bases). Germline values: CDR1 LNHDA, CDR2 SQIVND (reference sequence). V was trimmed by 3 bases and J by 7 bases, leaving 19 bases between them. The CDR3 loop spans 16 amino acids. In DNA, the CDR3 is TGTGCCAGTAGTATTGGATTCGCGGGGGTTGGCCAGCCCCAGCATTTT. Translating gives CASSIGFAGVGQPQHF.